This T cell receptor beta chain was found in a study of early T cells in non-severe SARS-CoV-2 infection. TCRdb redid the calling of the 5' RACE reads with MiXCR, one entry per CDR3 protein. The table shows 25,000 to 30,000 distinct CDR3 sequences, with about 6.1% occurring only once. Trimming took 4 bases from V and 2 from J; bases not matched to a gene: 16. From germline, CDR1 is SGHVS and CDR2 FNYEAQ. This CDR3 contains 18 residues. The chain links TRBV7-6 to TRBJ2-5; TRBD2 agrees at 7 bases. The source material was whole blood. The TCR originated in an adult who was a healthcare worker with PCR-confirmed SARS-CoV-2 infection or an uninfected control (not recorded which). In DNA, the CDR3 is TGTGCCAGCAGCTCTATCCTTTTCGGGAGGCAATTTCAAGAGACCCAGTACTTC. The encoded protein is CASSSILFGRQFQETQYF. Full variable domain (rest looked up from reference TRBV7-6 and TRBJ2-5): GAGVSQSPRYKVTKRGQDVALRCDPISGHVSLYWYRQALGQGPEFLTYFNYEAQQDKSGLPNDRFSAERPEGSISTLTIQRTEQRDSAMYRCASSSILFGRQFQETQYFGPGTRLLVL.